These 30 T cell receptor beta chains share one sample of origin, sequenced in a study of cytomegalovirus exposure and HLA in healthy donors. Assay: immunoSEQ multiplex PCR; the TCRdb copy retains only in-frame clones and omits some. The repertoire has under 250,000 clones, approximately 87% of them found once; the top ten carry around 3%. The sample comprised PBMCs. The receptors originated from a man between 18 and 29 years old in good health and CMV-seronegative.

This chain joins TRBV11-3 and TRBJ2-1; D is perhaps TRBD2 (7 bases). Germline V gives CDR1 SGHNT, CDR2 YENEEA. Trimming took 6 bases from V and 6 from J, leaving 18 bases between them. This CDR3 is built from 15 residues. CDR3 sequence: CASSLRAGAPNEQFF. Here the CDR3 DNA reads TGTGCCAGCAGTTTGCGGGCGGGGGCACCCAATGAGCAGTTCTTC.

The V call is TRBV4-1, the J call TRBJ2-7; 12 nucleotides align to TRBD2. The germline gives CDR1 MGHRA, CDR2 YSYEKL. The CDR3 has 19 amino acids. Germline trimming cut 2 bases from V and 0 bases from J; bases unmatched to any gene: 11. The CDR3 DNA is TGCGCCAGCAGCCAACACCGGCCCCCGACTAGCGGGAGCTCCTACGAGCAGTACTTC. Its translation is CASSQHRPPTSGSSYEQYF.

The CDR3 sequence: CASSYSRYGGDSPLHF. The CDR3 coding sequence is TGTGCCAGCAGTTACTCGCGGTATGGCGGAGATTCACCCCTCCACTTT. The chain is built from TRBV6-5 and TRBJ1-6, with D hard to call. This CDR3 has 16 amino acids. Trimming removed 0 bases at V and 8 bases at J, with 14 bases between. Germline assignment: CDR1 MNHEY and CDR2 SVGAGI.

The rearrangement uses TRBV7-6 and TRBJ1-6; possible D gene TRBD1, 5 bases. CDR3 length: 15 residues. Germline CDR1 reads SGHVS; CDR2 reads FNYEAQ. V lost 5 bases and J lost 7, with 15 bases in between. The CDR3 region is CASSQGLPTNSPLHF. The CDR3 DNA sequence: TGTGCCAGCAGCCAGGGTCTCCCGACAAATTCACCCCTCCACTTT.

V and J are TRBV28 and TRBJ2-7, with 8 bases aligning to TRBD1. There are 17 residues in the CDR3. The germline gives CDR1 MDHEN, CDR2 SYDVKM. J gave up 2 bases and V 4 bases, and 13 bases lay outside the gene matches. The CDR3 sequence: CASSSDFGQGYTYEQYF. DNA for the CDR3: TGTGCCAGCAGTTCGGACTTTGGACAGGGCTACACCTACGAGCAGTACTTC.

The chain joins TRBV7-2 to TRBJ2-3; the D gene is possibly TRBD2 (6 bases). This CDR3 is built from 14 residues. The germline V gene encodes CDR1 SGHTA and CDR2 FQGNSA. V lost 5 bases and J lost 5, with 14 bases in between. The CDR3 DNA follows: TGTGCCAGCAGCCCTGGGACTTCAAGAGATACGCAGTATTTT. This sequence encodes CASSPGTSRDTQYF.

The table lists this clone with a few counts. This sequence joins TRBV28 and TRBJ2-2; 9 positions match TRBD2. The CDR3 extends over 14 amino acids. V lost 10 bases to trimming and J lost 6 bases; unmatched junction nucleotides: 9. CDR1 MDHEN and CDR2 SYDVKM come from the germline V gene. CDR3 loop: CAIRRGGGSGELFF. As DNA, the CDR3 is TGTGCCATCAGGCGGGGGGGCGGATCCGGGGAGCTGTTTTTT.

The CDR3 is CAISEEVYEQYF. The CDR3 DNA reads as TGTGCCATCAGTGAAGAGGTCTACGAGCAGTACTTC. V and J are TRBV10-3 and TRBJ2-7; D not certain. The CDR3 totals 12 residues. Deletions cut 3 bases from V and 3 bases from J, with 6 bases between. CDR1 and CDR2 from the germline V gene are ENHRY and SYGVKD.

The V call is TRBV20-1, the J call TRBJ1-2; 7 bases align to TRBD1. The CDR3 runs 11 residues. CDR1 and CDR2 (germline): DFQATT, SNEGSKA (reference sequence). Germline trimming cut 5 bases from V and 8 bases from J; bases unmatched to any gene: 5. This CDR3 reads CSAWDSPGYTF. The CDR3 nucleotides read TGCAGTGCTTGGGACAGCCCGGGCTACACCTTC.

This clone occurred once. V gene TRBV6-5 combines with J gene TRBJ2-2, with 13 nucleotides matching TRBD2. Germline-derived CDR1 and CDR2 are MNHEY and SVGAGI. This CDR3 comprises 15 residues. V dropped 7 bases and J dropped 6; count of bases not matched to a gene: 5. CDR3 in amino acids: CASTGGLAGPGELFF. CDR3 DNA: TGTGCCAGCACGGGGGGACTAGCGGGGCCCGGGGAGCTGTTTTTT.

This chain connects TRBV7-2 to TRBJ2-1, with D uncertain. V lost 7 bases, J lost 7 bases, and 20 bases lay in between. CDR3 size: 15 residues. The V gene's germline CDR1 is SGHTA and CDR2 FQGNSA. The CDR3 nucleotides are TGTGCCAGCAACCTTCCCCTCGGCGGTTCAAATGAGCAGTTCTTC. This encodes CASNLPLGGSNEQFF.

This chain links TRBV9 with TRBJ2-2; 9 nucleotides line up with TRBD2. The CDR3 is 18 amino acids. V lost 0 bases, J lost 9 bases, and 15 bases stayed unmatched. Germline values: CDR1 SGDLS, CDR2 YYNGEE. CDR3 in amino acids: CASSVAGGRAGATRELFF. CDR3 coding DNA: TGTGCCAGCAGCGTAGCTGGCGGGAGGGCCGGTGCGACGAGGGAGCTGTTTTTT.

This rearrangement joins TRBV4-3 to TRBJ2-5, with D maybe TRBD2 (6 bases). V lost 0 bases to trimming and J lost 5 bases, with 13 bases between them. Looked up from germline, CDR1 is LGHNA and CDR2 is YSLEER. The CDR3 covers 15 residues. In nucleotides, the CDR3 is TGCGCCAGCAGCCAAGATACGGGGGATGACGAGACCCAGTACTTC. This sequence encodes CASSQDTGDDETQYF.

The V gene is TRBV27, the J gene TRBJ2-7; 9 bases are shared with TRBD2. CDR3 length equals 13 residues. Per the germline V gene, CDR1 is MNHEY and CDR2 is SMNVEV (reference sequence). V lost 6 bases and J lost 4; bases outside the gene matches: 4. Here the CDR3 DNA reads TGTGCCAGCAGCGGGACTAGCAGTTACGAGCAGTACTTC. Translating gives CASSGTSSYEQYF.

V usage is TRBV19 and J usage is TRBJ1-1; D unclear. Germline CDR1 reads LNHDA; CDR2 reads SQIVND (reference sequence). This CDR3 has 15 amino acids. The V end lost 1 base, the J end lost 0 bases, and 9 bases lay between the germline ends. The CDR3 loop reads CASSIVVGMNTEAFF. The CDR3 DNA sequence: TGTGCCAGTAGTATAGTTGTGGGCATGAACACTGAAGCTTTCTTT.

V usage is TRBV11-2 and J usage is TRBJ1-2; TRBD1 matches at 9 bases. This CDR3 spans 13 amino acids. Germline values: CDR1 SGHAT, CDR2 FQNNGV. Unmatched junction bases numbered 4, after V lost 5 bases and J lost 6 bases. The CDR3 DNA reads TGTGCCAGCAGCCTCCACAGGGGGCATGGCTACACCTTC. Encoded protein: CASSLHRGHGYTF.

This clone has a single count. The CDR3 sequence is CASSSPGQGRYEQYF. CDR3 in DNA: TGTGCCAGCAGTTCTCCGGGACAGGGTAGATACGAGCAGTACTTC. The chain combines TRBV27 with TRBJ2-7; the match to TRBD1 covers 9 bases. The CDR3 is 15 residues long. Trimming cost V 4 bases and J 4 bases; bases outside gene matches: 8. Germline CDR1 MNHEY, CDR2 SMNVEV (reference sequence).

The rearrangement links TRBV5-1 to TRBJ2-6, with TRBD2 identical over 7 bases. Germline CDR1 reads SGHRS; CDR2 reads YFSETQ. The J segment lost 2 bases and the V segment lost 3 bases, leaving 11 bases of the junction unmatched. The CDR3 has 18 residues. The CDR3, as DNA: TGCGCCAGCAGCTGGGCGAATAGACTAGCCCCTGGGGCCAACGTCCTGACTTTC. Its protein product is CASSWANRLAPGANVLTF.

V and J are TRBV27 and TRBJ2-1; D gene unclear. V was pared by 2 bases and J by 5 bases, with 7 bases between. This CDR3 contains 13 residues. Germline assignment: CDR1 MNHEY and CDR2 SMNVEV (reference sequence). Here the CDR3 DNA reads TGTGCCAGCAGTTTAAACAGAAACAATGAGCAGTTCTTC. Residues: CASSLNRNNEQFF.

The chain couples TRBV7-8 to TRBJ1-4; no reliable D call. Germline V gene lookup returns CDR1 SGHVS and CDR2 FQNEAQ. V lost 5 bases and J lost 8, with 6 bases in between. CDR3 length: 11 residues. CDR3 in amino acids: CASSLQEKLFF. CDR3 sequence (DNA): TGTGCCAGCAGCCTCCAGGAAAAACTGTTTTTT.

The CDR3 is CASKERQGYQPQHF. CDR3 bases: TGTGCCAGCAAGGAAAGACAGGGGTATCAGCCCCAGCATTTT. The rearrangement joins TRBV2 to TRBJ1-5, with TRBD1 matching 8 bases. This CDR3 is built from 14 residues. The V segment lost 7 bases and the J segment 5 bases; nucleotides outside the gene matches: 7. Germline values: CDR1 SNHLY, CDR2 FYNNEI.

This chain uses TRBV7-9 with TRBJ1-2; D is ambiguous. Germline-derived CDR1 and CDR2 are SEHNR and FQNEAQ (reference sequence). The CDR3 has 13 amino acids. The V and J ends lost 2 bases and 6 bases respectively, with 10 bases between them. The CDR3: CASSLSPSDGYTF. The CDR3 DNA sequence: TGTGCCAGCAGCTTATCGCCGAGCGATGGCTACACCTTC.

The chain has TRBV5-1 and TRBJ2-2; D possibly corresponds to TRBD1 (5 bases). The germline gives CDR1 SGHRS, CDR2 YFSETQ. V was shortened by 4 bases and J by 4 bases, with 14 bases between the two germline ends. This CDR3 spans 15 amino acids. This CDR3 is CASSGEAGFTGELFF. The CDR3 nucleotides read TGCGCCAGCAGCGGCGAGGCAGGGTTCACCGGGGAGCTGTTTTTT. Together with reference TRBV5-1 and TRBJ2-2, the CDR3 gives the full variable domain: KAGVTQTPRYLIKTRGQQVTLSCSPISGHRSVSWYQQTPGQGLQFLFEYFSETQRNKGNFPGRFSGRQFSNSRSEMNVSTLELGDSALYLCASSGEAGFTGELFFGEGSRLTVL.

The V call is TRBV5-4, the J call TRBJ2-7, with TRBD2 matching over 8 bases. The CDR3 sequence is 13 residues long. Germline loops: CDR1 SGHNT, CDR2 YYREEE (reference sequence). The V and J ends lost 2 bases and 4 bases, in that order; junction bases with no gene match: 2. The CDR3 protein is CASSFGTSYEQYF. DNA for the CDR3: TGTGCCAGCAGCTTTGGGACTAGTTACGAGCAGTACTTC.

The V and J genes are TRBV19 and TRBJ2-5; 9 positions match TRBD2. This CDR3 region has 16 residues. V dropped 5 bases and J dropped 1; count of bases not matched to a gene: 8. The germline V gene has CDR1 LNHDA and CDR2 SQIVND (reference sequence). The CDR3 protein is CASSPPLAGPQETQYF. In DNA, the CDR3 is TGTGCCAGTAGTCCCCCGCTAGCGGGACCCCAAGAGACCCAGTACTTC.

The J gene is TRBJ2-1, the V gene TRBV15; a weak D match, TRBD1 (6 bases). Trimming left V 0 bases short and J 5 bases short, with 11 bases between. The CDR3 covers 15 residues. Germline V lookup: CDR1 LNHNV, CDR2 YYDKDF (reference sequence). The CDR3 region has the DNA TGTGCCACCAGCAGAGAGGGGGCCTTTCACAATGAGCAGTTCTTC. Residues: CATSREGAFHNEQFF.

The chain employs TRBV28 and TRBJ2-1; TRBD1 is a possible D gene (5 bases). Trimming removed 4 bases from V and 4 bases from J, with 17 bases in between. Per germline, CDR1 MDHEN and CDR2 SYDVKM. The CDR3 totals 16 residues. The CDR3 loop reads CASSSQGRAQYNEQFF. CDR3 nucleotide sequence: TGTGCCAGCAGTTCCCAGGGAAGGGCCCAATACAATGAGCAGTTCTTC.

This clone was recorded only once. This chain connects TRBV5-1 to TRBJ2-1; maybe TRBD2 (5 bases). The CDR3 runs to 12 residues. With 2 bases removed from V and 5 bases from J, the gap between germline ends came to 5 bases. In germline, CDR1 is SGHRS, CDR2 YFSETQ. CDR3 sequence reads: CASSLADNEQFF. In DNA form, the CDR3 reads TGCGCCAGCAGCTTAGCGGACAATGAGCAGTTCTTC.

Points on this clone: Other nucleotide sequences in the sample specify the same CDR3. The chain is built from TRBV4-3 and TRBJ2-2; TRBD2 matches at 11 bases. V lost 1 base, J lost 1 base, and 2 bases stayed unmatched. The CDR3 totals 17 residues. Germline assignment: CDR1 LGHNA and CDR2 YSLEER. CDR3 coding DNA: TGCGCCAGCAGCCAAGGTCTAGCGGGAGGGAACACCGGGGAGCTGTTTTTT. Its translation: CASSQGLAGGNTGELFF.

The rearrangement joins TRBV4-1 to TRBJ2-5; 7 bases line up with TRBD2. Germline CDR1 is MGHRA and CDR2 is YSYEKL. The CDR3 loop spans 15 amino acids. The ends lost 4 bases at V and 9 bases at J; junction bases unmatched: 14. The CDR3 region is CASSPDVTNAGAQYF. The CDR3 coding sequence is TGCGCCAGCAGCCCAGATGTCACTAATGCGGGGGCCCAGTACTTC.